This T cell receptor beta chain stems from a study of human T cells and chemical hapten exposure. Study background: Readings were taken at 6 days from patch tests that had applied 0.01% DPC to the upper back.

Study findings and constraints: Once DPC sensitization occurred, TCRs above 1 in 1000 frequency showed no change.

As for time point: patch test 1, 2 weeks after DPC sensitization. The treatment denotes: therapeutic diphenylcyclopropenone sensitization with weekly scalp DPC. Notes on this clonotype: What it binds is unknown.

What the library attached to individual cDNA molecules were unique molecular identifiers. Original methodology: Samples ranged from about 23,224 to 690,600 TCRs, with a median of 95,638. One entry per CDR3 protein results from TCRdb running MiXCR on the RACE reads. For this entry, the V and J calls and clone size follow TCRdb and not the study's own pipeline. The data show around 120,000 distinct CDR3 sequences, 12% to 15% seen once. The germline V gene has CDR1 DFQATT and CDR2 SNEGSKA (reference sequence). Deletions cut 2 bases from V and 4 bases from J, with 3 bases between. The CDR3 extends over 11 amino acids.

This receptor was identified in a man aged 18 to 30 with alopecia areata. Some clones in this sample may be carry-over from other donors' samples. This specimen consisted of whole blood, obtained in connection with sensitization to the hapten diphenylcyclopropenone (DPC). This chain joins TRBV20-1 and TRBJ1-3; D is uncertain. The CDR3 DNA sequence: TGCAGTGCTAGAACCGGAAACACCATATATTTT. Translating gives CSARTGNTIYF.